The rows below give T cell receptor beta chains drawn from one sample of a study of graft-versus-host responses after intestinal transplantation. Produced via immunoSEQ multiplex PCR; TCRdb's table is partial and in-frame only. The sample holds over 75,000 clones; around 90% are singletons and the top ten take roughly 0.07%. These TCRs are of unknown antigen specificity. The specimen was unstimulated CD8+ T cells sorted from spleen or lymph node cells, collected before transplant. The receptor source for this set is a human donor who was the organ donor for an intestinal transplant. Each CDR3 is given without its conserved first and last residue.

v_call	cdr3_aa
TRBV10-3	AISESGAAYQPQH
TRBV4-1	ASSGQNTEAF
TRBV30	AWGEASGGLETQY
TRBV2	ASSEFEGATNEKLF
TRBV7-6	ASSLVSGMTQY
TRBV5-6	ASSSGTAHGYT
TRBV11-3	ASSFSGGPEAF
TRBV27	ASSLQGHYHEQY
TRBV13	ASSPRGRAYNEQF
TRBV9	ASSPEEAYYNEQF
TRBV27	ASSYGREYTDTQY
TRBV7-9	ASSSVDREDT
TRBV5-6	ASGNRGSGNTVY
TRBV30	AWNPVASGNEQF
TRBV7-8	ASSLRASGSNEQF
TRBV13	ASGTSGTGELF
TRBV5-1	ASREGMPDTQY
TRBV7-8	ASSLATGQGPDTQY
TRBV27	ASSLYRSGTGDEKLF
TRBV4-2	ASSQAGNSNQPQH